Reported below is one TCR beta chain. Antigen unknown. Original data processing: ImmunoSEQ output held junction-only sequences without quality scores, so filtering differed. TCRdb's copy holds only in-frame clones and misses some; the assay was immunoSEQ multiplex PCR. The DNA gave D and trimming, while V, J and clone size come from that table. The sample has some 2,000,000 clones; less than 95% are singletons. This specimen belongs to a study of shared clonotypes between healthy human individuals. This CDR3 comprises 17 residues. CDR1 is SGHNT and CDR2 is YYREEE in the germline V gene (reference sequence). V shed 5 bases, J shed 5 bases, and the junction held 15 bases outside the gene matches. Terminally differentiated effector memory CD45RA+ cells were left out of the naive CD8 fraction, which was CD45RO-negative and positively selected for CCR7. Study-wide points: Sequencing depth was expected to influence donor clonotype sharing.

Specimen: naive CD8+ T cells sorted from blood. This sequence was found in a man aged 18-30 years in good health. The chain couples TRBV5-4 to TRBJ2-2; 7 bases match TRBD2. CDR3: CASSPPFSGGETGELFF. The CDR3 DNA reads TGTGCCAGCAGTCCTCCATTTTCGGGGGGAGAAACCGGGGAGCTGTTTTTT.